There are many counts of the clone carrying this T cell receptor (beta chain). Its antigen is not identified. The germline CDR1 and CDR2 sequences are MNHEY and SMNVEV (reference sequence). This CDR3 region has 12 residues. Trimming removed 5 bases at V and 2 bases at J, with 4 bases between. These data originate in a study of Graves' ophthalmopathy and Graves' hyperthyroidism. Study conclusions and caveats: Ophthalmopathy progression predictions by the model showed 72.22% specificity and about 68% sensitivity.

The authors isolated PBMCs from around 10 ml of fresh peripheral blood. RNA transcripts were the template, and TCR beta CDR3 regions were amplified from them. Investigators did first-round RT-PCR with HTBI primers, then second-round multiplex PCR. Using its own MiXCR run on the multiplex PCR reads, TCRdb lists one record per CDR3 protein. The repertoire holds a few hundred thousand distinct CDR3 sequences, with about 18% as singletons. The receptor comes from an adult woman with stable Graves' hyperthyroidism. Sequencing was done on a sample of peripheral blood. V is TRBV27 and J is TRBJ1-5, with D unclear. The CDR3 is CASSEGNQPQHF. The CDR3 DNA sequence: TGTGCCAGCAGTGAGGGCAATCAGCCCCAGCATTTT.